The sample holds a few counts of the clone carrying this T cell receptor (beta chain). Its matching antigen is unknown. This entry belongs to a study of response to subunit inactivated influenza vaccine. V lost 6 bases and J lost 6, with 11 bases in between. CDR3 length equals 12 residues. Germline V gene data show CDR1 as DFQATT and CDR2 as SNEGSKA (reference sequence). Findings and limits, study-wide: The authors offered the suggestion that each seasonal influenza vaccination recruits few new T cells.

TCRdb reprocessed the RT-PCR reads with MiXCR, giving one entry per CDR3 protein. The sample carries approximately 700,000 distinct CDR3 sequences, about 14% recorded once. Sequenced here: PBMCs from blood, sampled less than 15 days before vaccination. V usage is TRBV20-1 and J usage is TRBJ2-2; D not resolved. This receptor was identified in a man between 45 and 60 years old who received an inactivated influenza vaccine. CDR3 sequence reads: CSAERGSGELFF. CDR3 DNA: TGCAGTGCGGAAAGAGGTTCCGGGGAGCTGTTTTTT.